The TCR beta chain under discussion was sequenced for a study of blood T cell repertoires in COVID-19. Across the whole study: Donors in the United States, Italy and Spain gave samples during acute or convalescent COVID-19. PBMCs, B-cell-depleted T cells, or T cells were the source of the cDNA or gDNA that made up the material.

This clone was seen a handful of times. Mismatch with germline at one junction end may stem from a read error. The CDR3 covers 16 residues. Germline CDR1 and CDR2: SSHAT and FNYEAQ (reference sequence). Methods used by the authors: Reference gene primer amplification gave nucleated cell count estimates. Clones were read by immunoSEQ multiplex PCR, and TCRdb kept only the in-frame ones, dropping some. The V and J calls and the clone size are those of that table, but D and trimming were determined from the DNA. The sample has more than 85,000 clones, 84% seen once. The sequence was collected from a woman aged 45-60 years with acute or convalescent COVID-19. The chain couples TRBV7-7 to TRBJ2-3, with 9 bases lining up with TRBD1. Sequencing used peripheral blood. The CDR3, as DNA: TGTGCTAGCAGCACCGGGACAGGGTATAGGACAGATACGCAGTATTTT. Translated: CASSTGTGYRTDTQYF.